The 25 T cell receptor beta chains given below trace back to one sample, sequenced in a study of human T cells and chemical hapten exposure. TCRdb redid the calling of the RACE reads with MiXCR, one entry per CDR3 protein. The sample includes 340,000 or so distinct CDR3 sequences, approximately 6.9% seen only once; the top ten take 8.4%. Time point meaning: patch test 1, 2 weeks after DPC sensitization. Treatment defined: therapeutic diphenylcyclopropenone sensitization with weekly scalp DPC. The sample in question was whole blood, obtained in connection with sensitization to the hapten diphenylcyclopropenone (DPC). The source of these receptors is a woman aged 18-30 years with alopecia areata. Some clones in this sample may be carry-over from other donors' samples.

Details on this clonotype: A much larger clone sits a single nucleotide away, making a read error possible. J is TRBJ2-3 and V is TRBV28; 8 nucleotides match TRBD2. CDR1 and CDR2 (germline): MDHEN, SYDVKM. V was clipped by 0 bases and J by 1 base; unmatched bases: 0. The CDR3 has 15 amino acids. The CDR3 DNA sequence: TGTGCCAGCAGTTTATGGACTAGCGGCACAGATACGCAGTATTTT. Residues: CASSLWTSGTDTQYF.

Many counts were recorded for this clonotype. The chain joins TRBV7-9 to TRBJ2-1; 9 bases align to TRBD1. The CDR3 consists of 16 residues. Unmatched junction bases numbered 9, after V lost 5 bases and J lost 4 bases. Germline V gene data show CDR1 as SEHNR and CDR2 as FQNEAQ (reference sequence). Here the CDR3 DNA reads TGTGCCAGCAGCCTTACGGGACAGGGTCGGTACAATGAGCAGTTCTTC. This translates into CASSLTGQGRYNEQFF.

This clonotype was counted once. This rearrangement joins TRBV3-1 to TRBJ2-7; tentatively, D is TRBD2 (7 bases). The CDR3 contains 15 residues. V shed 2 bases and J shed 2 bases, with 13 bases lying between them. Per the germline V gene, CDR1 is LGHDT and CDR2 is YNNKEL (reference sequence). The CDR3 DNA follows: TGTGCCAGCAGCCAATGGGGAGGGGGAGCCTACGAGCAGTACTTC. Amino acids: CASSQWGGGAYEQYF.

This clonotype was observed a handful of times. The chain combines TRBV6-7 with TRBJ2-7; 11 nucleotides agree with TRBD1. TRBV6-7 is assigned to the ORF class and has an uncertain function. There are 15 residues in the CDR3. V was clipped by 9 bases and J by 1 base; unmatched bases: 8. The CDR3 DNA sequence: TGTGCCAGACCCTTGGGGACAGGGGGATCCTACGAGCAGTACTTC. Protein sequence: CARPLGTGGSYEQYF.

Only a few counts were recorded for this clonotype. The genes are TRBV27 and TRBJ1-1; D is undetermined. V lost 4 bases and J 11 bases, leaving 8 bases between the germline ends. Looked up from germline, CDR1 is MNHEY and CDR2 is SMNVEV (reference sequence). The CDR3 sequence is 10 residues long. The CDR3 region is CASSSPYAFF. DNA of the CDR3: TGTGCCAGCAGTTCCCCTTACGCTTTCTTT.

The rearrangement links TRBV27 to TRBJ1-6; TRBD1 aligns across 7 bases. The CDR3 has 14 residues. V lost 4 bases, J lost 7 bases, and 4 bases stayed unmatched. Germline loops: CDR1 MNHEY, CDR2 SMNVEV (reference sequence). CDR3 sequence reads: CASSYSRGNSPLHF. The CDR3 DNA reads TGTGCCAGCAGTTATTCCAGGGGGAATTCACCCCTCCACTTT.

In its sample, this clonotype was seen many times. The chain couples TRBV3-1 to TRBJ1-6, with D unresolved. The CDR3 contains 12 residues. Per the germline V gene, CDR1 is LGHDT and CDR2 is YNNKEL (reference sequence). Deletions cut 0 bases from V and 7 bases from J, with 1 base between. The CDR3 here is CASSQENSPLHF. CDR3 DNA: TGTGCCAGCAGCCAAGAGAATTCACCCCTCCACTTT.

Only a few counts were recorded for this clonotype. The J gene is TRBJ2-3, the V gene TRBV6-5; TRBD1 aligns across 8 bases. Germline CDR1 is MNHEY and CDR2 is SVGAGI. The CDR3 length is 16 residues. V shed 6 bases and J 0 bases; nucleotides not matched to a gene: 8. Here the CDR3 DNA reads TGTGCCAGCAGACCCCAGGGGGCGGGAAGCACAGATACGCAGTATTTT. Its protein product is CASRPQGAGSTDTQYF.

The chain carries TRBV4-3 and TRBJ1-2; the D gene is possibly TRBD1 (6 bases). Germline V gives CDR1 LGHNA, CDR2 YSLEER. The CDR3 extends over 15 amino acids. V was trimmed by 1 base and J by 4 bases, leaving 13 bases between them. The CDR3 DNA is TGCGCCAGCAGCCAAGTTTTCGGAGGGGGCTATGGCTACACCTTC. This translates into CASSQVFGGGYGYTF.

A few counts support this clonotype. The V and J genes are TRBV7-2 and TRBJ2-3, with TRBD2 matching 7 bases. In germline, CDR1 is SGHTA, CDR2 FQGNSA. The ends lost 1 base at V and 2 bases at J; junction bases unmatched: 3. The CDR3 consists of 15 residues. The CDR3: CASSLGLAYTDTQYF. CDR3 coding DNA: TGTGCCAGCAGCTTAGGACTAGCCTACACAGATACGCAGTATTTT.

This clonotype was seen many times. One junction end does not reproduce the germline sequence, and a read error may be involved. The chain recombines TRBV7-7 with TRBJ2-5, with D unresolved. Germline assignment: CDR1 SSHAT and CDR2 FNYEAQ (reference sequence). The CDR3 is 15 residues long. The chain's CDR3 is CASSPYPGVQETQYF. The CDR3 nucleotides are TGTGCTAGCAGCCCATATCCCGGTGTCCAAGAGACCCAGTACTTC.

This clonotype was counted between two and nine times. The V call is TRBV5-1, the J call TRBJ1-6; perhaps TRBD1 as D (5 bases). This CDR3 is 17 amino acids long. V lost 0 bases, J lost 0 bases, and 10 bases lay in between. CDR1 SGHRS and CDR2 YFSETQ come from the germline V gene. CDR3 in amino acids: CASSLEDRSSYNSPLHF. Here the CDR3 DNA reads TGCGCCAGCAGCTTGGAAGACAGAAGCTCCTATAATTCACCCCTCCACTTT.

This clonotype was seen ten or more times. J is TRBJ2-2 and V is TRBV12-3 or TRBV12-4; tentative D call: TRBD2 (5 bases). This CDR3 comprises 13 residues. The V and J ends lost 2 bases and 7 bases respectively, with 8 bases between them. The CDR3: CASSLRDNGELFF. In nucleotides, the CDR3 is TGTGCCAGCAGTTTACGGGATAACGGGGAGCTGTTTTTT.

This chain uses TRBV12-3 or TRBV12-4 with TRBJ1-2; D unresolved. The CDR3 length is 13 residues. V shed 6 bases and J shed 0 bases, with 8 bases lying between them. CDR3 bases: TGTGCCAGCAGGGGTTGGACTAACTATGGCTACACCTTC. Translated: CASRGWTNYGYTF.

V usage is TRBV6-5 and J usage is TRBJ2-1; TRBD1 agrees at 11 bases. The V and J ends lost 0 bases and 5 bases, in that order; junction bases with no gene match: 3. Per the germline V gene, CDR1 is MNHEY and CDR2 is SVGAGI. The CDR3 totals 16 residues. The DNA of the CDR3 is TGTGCCAGCAGTTACTCCCGGACAGGGGGCAACAATGAGCAGTTCTTC. This encodes CASSYSRTGGNNEQFF.

The chain has TRBV4-3 and TRBJ2-3, with 9 bases identical to TRBD2. Germline V lookup: CDR1 LGHNA, CDR2 YSLEER. CDR3 length: 16 residues. J was trimmed by 2 bases and V by 3 bases; bases with no gene match: 6. CDR3 region: CASSQELAGVTDTQYF. The CDR3 nucleotides are TGCGCCAGCAGCCAGGAACTAGCGGGCGTCACAGATACGCAGTATTTT.

The chain uses TRBV21-1 and TRBJ1-2; the D call in the table, TRBD1, was not verified against the DNA. TRBV21-1 is listed as a pseudogene. This CDR3 is 18 amino acids long. The CDR3 nucleotides are TGTGCCAGCAGCCCACGGGACAGGGCTTCCCACGGGAGCTATGGCTACACCTTC. Amino acids: CASSPRDRASHGSYGYTF.

Details on this clonotype: A read error may explain this, as a much larger clone is one base away. The rearrangement joins TRBV10-3 to TRBJ2-4; D call uncertain. CDR1 is ENHRY and CDR2 is SYGVKD in the germline V gene. With 0 bases removed from V and 4 bases from J, the gap between germline ends came to 13 bases. The length of the CDR3 is 16 residues. The CDR3 is CAISESIGSVKNIQYF. CDR3 bases: TGTGCCATCAGTGAGTCGATAGGGTCAGTGAAAAACATTCAGTACTTC.

Ten or more counts support this clonotype. This sequence joins TRBV7-9 and TRBJ2-7; the match to TRBD1 covers 8 bases. Germline-derived CDR1 and CDR2 are SEHNR and FQNEAQ (reference sequence). Trimming cost V 1 base and J 5 bases; bases outside gene matches: 10. CDR3 length equals 16 residues. The CDR3 spells CASSLVETGEIHEQYF. The CDR3 DNA is TGTGCCAGCAGCTTAGTCGAGACAGGGGAGATCCACGAGCAGTACTTC.

This clonotype was seen at least ten times. The chain carries TRBV18 and TRBJ2-7, with a possible D match to TRBD1 (6 bases). The CDR3 totals 14 residues. The germline V gene has CDR1 KGHSH and CDR2 LQKENI. The ends were cut back, 2 bases at V and 7 bases at J, with 15 bases in the middle. CDR3 loop: CASSPRDTRSEQYF. In DNA, the CDR3 is TGTGCCAGCTCACCAAGGGACACACGGAGTGAGCAGTACTTC.

This clonotype has only a few counts. The chain couples TRBV12-3 or TRBV12-4 to TRBJ1-2; unclear D gene. V was trimmed by 3 bases and J by 8 bases, leaving 16 bases between them. This CDR3 region has 14 residues. This CDR3 is CASSLGHQAPGYTF. The CDR3 nucleotides read TGTGCCAGCAGTTTGGGCCACCAAGCGCCGGGCTACACCTTC.

The chain links TRBV27 to TRBJ1-1; TRBD1 is a possible D gene (5 bases). With 8 bases removed from V and 5 bases from J, the gap between germline ends came to 27 bases. This CDR3 contains 17 residues. Germline lookup yields CDR1 MNHEY and CDR2 SMNVEV (reference sequence). The chain's CDR3 is CASGAQGTLPLSTEAFF. The CDR3 region has the DNA TGTGCCAGCGGAGCCCAGGGCACCCTCCCTTTAAGTACTGAAGCTTTCTTT.

In its sample, this clonotype was seen a few times. CDR3 in amino acids: CASSQDSGTGAYNEQFF. CDR3 nucleotide sequence: TGCGCCAGCAGCCAAGATTCAGGGACCGGAGCCTACAATGAGCAGTTCTTC. The V and J genes are TRBV4-1 and TRBJ2-1; D tentatively fits TRBD1 or TRBD2 (5 bases each). The CDR3 runs to 17 residues. With 0 bases removed from V and 2 bases from J, the gap between germline ends came to 14 bases. Germline V gene sequence: CDR1 MGHRA, CDR2 YSYEKL.

This clonotype was counted between two and nine times. In nucleotides, the CDR3 is TGTGCTAGTGGTTTGGTTCCAGGGAGACAGCCCACCGGGGAGCTGTTTTTT. This translates into CASGLVPGRQPTGELFF. This chain links TRBV12-5 with TRBJ2-2, with D tentatively TRBD1 or TRBD2 (5 bases each). The V end lost 0 bases, the J end lost 4 bases, and 15 bases lay between the germline ends. CDR3 length equals 17 residues. Germline V CDR1 and CDR2: LGHNT, FRNRAP.

This clonotype was counted only a few times. The chain has TRBV5-1 and TRBJ2-3, with D uncertain. Germline-derived CDR1 and CDR2 are SGHRS and YFSETQ. V lost 1 base and J 5 bases, leaving 8 bases between the germline ends. The CDR3 consists of 13 residues. The CDR3 here is CASSLWGKDTQYF. CDR3 DNA sequence: TGCGCCAGCAGCTTGTGGGGAAAAGATACGCAGTATTTT.